This entry lists 8 T cell receptor beta chains sequenced from one sample in a study of blood T cell repertoires in COVID-19. Profiling relied on immunoSEQ multiplex PCR, and the TCRdb table lists in-frame clones only, not all of them. The sample carries roughly 200,000 clones, 86% recorded once. Material for sequencing was PBMCs or T cells enriched from blood (not recorded which). Receptors originate from a woman aged 45-59 years in a cohort exposed to, infected with or recovered from COVID-19 (not recorded which).

The chain uses TRBV10-3 and TRBJ2-2; tentative D call: TRBD2 (6 bases). This CDR3 contains 15 residues. Trimming removed 2 bases at V and 2 bases at J, with 9 bases between. Germline assignment: CDR1 ENHRY and CDR2 SYGVKD. CDR3 sequence: CAISEGLQNTGELFF. DNA for the CDR3: TGTGCCATCAGTGAGGGACTACAAAACACCGGGGAGCTGTTTTTT.

In its sample, this clone was seen a few times. The sample carries other DNA sequences with the same CDR3. The chain couples TRBV12-3 or TRBV12-4 to TRBJ2-5; 7 nucleotides line up with TRBD1. V was pared by 3 bases and J by 2 bases, with 0 bases of the junction left unmatched. There are 13 residues in the CDR3. The CDR3 nucleotides read TGTGCCAGCAGTTTCAGGGGGCAAGAGACCCAGTACTTC. This encodes CASSFRGQETQYF.

V usage is TRBV7-9 and J usage is TRBJ2-7, with D possibly matching TRBD1 (6 bases). The CDR3 contains 13 residues. The germline V gene has CDR1 SEHNR and CDR2 FQNEAQ (reference sequence). Trimming left V 5 bases short and J 4 bases short, with 12 bases between. For the CDR3, the DNA is TGTGCCAGCAGCAACCCCAGGGGATACGAGCAGTACTTC. Protein product: CASSNPRGYEQYF.

The rearrangement joins TRBV5-1 to TRBJ2-3; 9 nucleotides align to TRBD1. Losses at the gene ends were 5 bases for V and 2 bases for J; bases not matched to a gene: 15. CDR1 SGHRS and CDR2 YFSETQ come from the germline V gene. This CDR3 has 18 residues. Here the CDR3 DNA reads TGCGCCAGCAGTTCCCAACCTAACACAGGGGGCGACACAGATACGCAGTATTTT. This encodes CASSSQPNTGGDTDTQYF.

The V and J genes are TRBV7-8 and TRBJ1-1, with TRBD1 as a possible D gene (6 bases). The CDR3 runs to 13 residues. CDR1 and CDR2 (germline): SGHVS, FQNEAQ. The germline V and J ends were trimmed by 5 bases and 10 bases, with 17 bases remaining between them. The CDR3: CASSRGLVEGAFF. The CDR3 DNA reads as TGTGCCAGCAGCAGGGGGTTAGTAGAAGGAGCTTTCTTT.

This clone has just a few counts. The chain uses TRBV6-2 or TRBV6-3 and TRBJ1-5, with TRBD1 identical over 8 bases. The CDR3 runs 15 residues. Germline V gene data show CDR1 as MNHEY and CDR2 as SVGEGT. V lost 5 bases to trimming and J lost 2 bases; unmatched junction nucleotides: 5. CDR3 nucleotide sequence: TGTGCCAGCAGTCCCGGGACAGGCCGCAATCAGCCCCAGCATTTT. Translating it yields CASSPGTGRNQPQHF.

This chain links TRBV5-1 with TRBJ1-1; D possibly corresponds to TRBD1 (5 bases). This CDR3 is 14 amino acids long. Germline V gene data show CDR1 as SGHRS and CDR2 as YFSETQ. V was pared by 0 bases and J by 1 base, with 7 bases between. Here the CDR3 DNA reads TGCGCCAGCAGCTTGGTTGGACAGAACACTGAAGCTTTCTTT. Amino acids: CASSLVGQNTEAFF.

This clone was seen a single time. The chain has TRBV27 and TRBJ1-5; weak D call: TRBD1 (5 bases). The CDR3 consists of 13 residues. Germline CDR1 MNHEY, CDR2 SMNVEV (reference sequence). V gave up 3 bases and J gave up 4 bases, with 7 bases separating them. The CDR3 region is CASSFYRNQPQHF. In DNA, the CDR3 is TGTGCCAGCAGTTTTTACAGGAATCAGCCCCAGCATTTT.